This is a list of T cell receptor beta chains from one sample in a study of CD8 T cells in ankylosing spondylitis. MiXCR, run by TCRdb on the 5' RACE reads, gives a single entry per CDR3 protein. Of about 160,000 distinct CDR3 sequences in the sample, around a tenth were seen once. The sample comprised blood, either unsorted or a sorted T cell fraction (not recorded which). Every receptor here comes from a female donor with ankylosing spondylitis or in good health (not recorded which). CDR3s include the opening cysteine and the closing phenylalanine or tryptophan. The D gene is left open where the match is weak. Clone size is shown for a subset of rows, as once, few, many or a class of expanded clone.

cdr3_aa cdr3_nt j_call v_call d_call clone_size
CASSLAGGIDEQFF TGTGCCAGCAGCTTAGCGGGAGGGATCGATGAGCAGTTCTTC TRBJ2-1 TRBV7-6 TRBD2 few
CASRPGQGPYEQYF TGTGCCAGCAGGCCGGGACAGGGGCCCTACGAGCAGTACTTC TRBJ2-7 TRBV13 TRBD1 few
CASSQGAGGDYYGYTF TGTGCCAGCTCTCAAGGGGCAGGCGGCGACTACTATGGCTACACCTTC TRBJ1-2 TRBV18 - -
CSARDEGAGWFTDTQYF TGCAGTGCTAGAGATGAGGGGGCAGGATGGTTTACAGATACGCAGTATTTT TRBJ2-3 TRBV20-1 TRBD1 many
CASSPWVGQFEAFF TGTGCCAGCAGCCCGTGGGTTGGGCAGTTTGAAGCTTTCTTT TRBJ1-1 TRBV7-8 - few
CASSQGYYEQYF TGTGCCAGCAGCCAAGGCTACTACGAGCAGTACTTC TRBJ2-7 TRBV3-1 - -
CASSQDTGDEQYF TGTGCCAGCAGCCAAGACACAGGGGACGAGCAGTACTTC TRBJ2-7 TRBV3-1 TRBD1 -
CASSSRDRDNEQYF TGTGCCAGCAGCTCCCGGGACAGGGACAACGAGCAGTACTTC TRBJ2-7 TRBV5-8 TRBD1 -
CAIALRGSYEQYF TGTGCTATTGCACTGCGGGGTTCCTACGAGCAGTACTTC TRBJ2-7 TRBV10-3 - many
CASSIGYPNEQFF TGTGCCAGTAGTATTGGATATCCCAATGAGCAGTTCTTC TRBJ2-1 TRBV19 - -
CASRGKREDVRYEQYF TGTGCCAGCCGGGGGAAGCGGGAGGATGTAAGGTACGAGCAGTACTTC TRBJ2-7 TRBV2 TRBD2 -
CASSLVGANIAYNEQFF TGCGCCAGCAGCTTGGTAGGGGCCAATATAGCCTACAATGAGCAGTTCTTC TRBJ2-1 TRBV5-1 - many
CASSFGQSYEQYF TGTGCCAGCAGTTTCGGACAGTCCTACGAGCAGTACTTC TRBJ2-7 TRBV27 - many
CASSHQTLETQYF TGTGCCAGCAGCCATCAGACCTTAGAGACCCAGTACTTC TRBJ2-5 TRBV14 - few
CATVQGEVQPQHF TGTGCTACTGTACAGGGGGAGGTTCAGCCCCAGCATTTT TRBJ1-5 TRBV7-7 TRBD1 few
CASSPAGGFGYNGQFF TGTGCCAGCAGCCCCGCAGGGGGCTTCGGCTACAATGGGCAGTTCTTC TRBJ2-1 TRBV7-9 TRBD1 -
CASSQEERSSYNEQFF TGTGCCAGCAGCCAAGAAGAGAGGAGCTCCTACAATGAGCAGTTCTTC TRBJ2-1 TRBV4-2 - -